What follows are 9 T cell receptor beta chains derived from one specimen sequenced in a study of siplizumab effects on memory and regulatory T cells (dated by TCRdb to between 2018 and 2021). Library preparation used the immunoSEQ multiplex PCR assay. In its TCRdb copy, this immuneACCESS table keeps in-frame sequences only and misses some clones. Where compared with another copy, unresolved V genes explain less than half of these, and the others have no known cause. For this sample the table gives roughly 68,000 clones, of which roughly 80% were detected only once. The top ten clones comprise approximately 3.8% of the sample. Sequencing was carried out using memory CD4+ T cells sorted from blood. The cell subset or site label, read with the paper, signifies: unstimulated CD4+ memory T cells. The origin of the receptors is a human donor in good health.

The CDR3 spells CATSRDVLQVIEEKLFF. The DNA for the CDR3 is TGTGCCACCAGCAGAGACGTGCTACAGGTAATCGAGGAAAAACTGTTTTTT. The gene calls are TRBV15 and TRBJ1-4, with D possibly TRBD1 on 5 matching bases. This CDR3 has 17 amino acids. V dropped 0 bases and J dropped 8 bases, with 19 bases sitting between them. CDR1 is LNHNV, CDR2 YYDKDF, per germline (reference sequence).

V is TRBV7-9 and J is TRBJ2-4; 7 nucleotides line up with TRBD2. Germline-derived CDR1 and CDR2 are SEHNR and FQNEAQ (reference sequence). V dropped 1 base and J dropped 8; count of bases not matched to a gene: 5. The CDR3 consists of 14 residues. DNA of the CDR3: TGTGCCAGCAGCTTAGGGCAGGGAGGGGACATTCAGTACTTC. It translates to CASSLGQGGDIQYF.

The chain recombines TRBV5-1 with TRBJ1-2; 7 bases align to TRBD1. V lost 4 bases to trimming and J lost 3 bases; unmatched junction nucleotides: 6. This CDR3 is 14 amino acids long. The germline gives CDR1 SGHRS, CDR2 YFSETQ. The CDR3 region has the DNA TGCGCCAGCAGCGCGGATACAGGGGACTATGGCTACACCTTC. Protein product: CASSADTGDYGYTF.

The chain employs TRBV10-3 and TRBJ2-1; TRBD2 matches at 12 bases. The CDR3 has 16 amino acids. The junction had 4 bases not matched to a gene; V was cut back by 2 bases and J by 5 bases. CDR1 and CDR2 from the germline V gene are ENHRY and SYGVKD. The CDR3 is CAISEELAGGNNEQFF. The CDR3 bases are TGTGCCATCAGTGAGGAACTAGCGGGGGGTAACAATGAGCAGTTCTTC.

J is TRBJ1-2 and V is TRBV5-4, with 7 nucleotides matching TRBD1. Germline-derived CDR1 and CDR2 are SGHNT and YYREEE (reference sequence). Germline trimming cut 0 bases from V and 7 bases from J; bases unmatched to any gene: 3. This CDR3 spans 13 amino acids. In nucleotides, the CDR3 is TGTGCCAGCAGCTTGGTGACAGGGCTTGGCTACACCTTC. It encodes CASSLVTGLGYTF.

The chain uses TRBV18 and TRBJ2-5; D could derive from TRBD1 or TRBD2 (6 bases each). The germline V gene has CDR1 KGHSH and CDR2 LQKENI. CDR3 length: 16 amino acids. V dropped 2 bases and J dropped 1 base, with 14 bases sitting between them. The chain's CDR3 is CASSPYVPGAQETQYF. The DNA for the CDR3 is TGTGCCAGCTCACCATACGTTCCGGGGGCCCAAGAGACCCAGTACTTC.

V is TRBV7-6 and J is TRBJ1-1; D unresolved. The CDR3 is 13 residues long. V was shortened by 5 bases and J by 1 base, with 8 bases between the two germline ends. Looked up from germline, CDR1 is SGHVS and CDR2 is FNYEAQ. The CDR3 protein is CASSPGSNTEAFF. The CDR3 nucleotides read TGTGCCAGCAGCCCTGGGTCGAACACTGAAGCTTTCTTT.

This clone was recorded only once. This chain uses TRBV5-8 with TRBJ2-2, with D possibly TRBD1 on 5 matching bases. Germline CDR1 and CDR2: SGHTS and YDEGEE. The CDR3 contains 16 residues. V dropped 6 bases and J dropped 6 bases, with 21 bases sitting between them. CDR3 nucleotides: TGTGCCAGCACTAACCAACTGGGGCTCGGGTCCGGGGAGCTGTTTTTT. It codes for CASTNQLGLGSGELFF. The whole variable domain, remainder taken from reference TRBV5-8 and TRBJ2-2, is EAGVTQSPTHLIKTRGQQATLRCSPISGHTSVYWYQQALGLGLQFLLWYDEGEERNRGNFPPRFSGRQFPNYSSELNVNALELEDSALYLCASTNQLGLGSGELFFGEGSRLTVL.

CDR3 in DNA: TGCGCCAGCAGCCCACTCCCACTAGCGGGAGTGAAGCAGTTCTTC. Amino acid sequence: CASSPLPLAGVKQFF. The chain links TRBV4-1 to TRBJ2-1; 11 bases align to TRBD2. The CDR3 runs to 15 residues. Germline assignment: CDR1 MGHRA and CDR2 YSYEKL. J was trimmed by 11 bases and V by 4 bases; bases with no gene match: 10.